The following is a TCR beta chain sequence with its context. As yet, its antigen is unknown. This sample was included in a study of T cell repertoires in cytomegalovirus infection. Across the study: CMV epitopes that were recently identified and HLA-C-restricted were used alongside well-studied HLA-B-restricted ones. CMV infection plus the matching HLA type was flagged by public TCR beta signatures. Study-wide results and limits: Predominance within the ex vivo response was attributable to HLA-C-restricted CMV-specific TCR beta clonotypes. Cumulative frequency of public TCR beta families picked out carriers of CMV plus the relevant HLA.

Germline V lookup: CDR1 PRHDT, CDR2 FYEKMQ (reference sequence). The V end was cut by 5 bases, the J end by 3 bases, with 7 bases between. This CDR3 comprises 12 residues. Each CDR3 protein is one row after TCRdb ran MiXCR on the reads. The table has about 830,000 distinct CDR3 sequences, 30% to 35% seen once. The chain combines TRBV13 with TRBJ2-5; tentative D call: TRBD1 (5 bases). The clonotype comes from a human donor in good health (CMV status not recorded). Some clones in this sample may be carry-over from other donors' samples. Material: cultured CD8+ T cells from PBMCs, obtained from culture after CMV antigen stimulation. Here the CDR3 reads CASSADKETQYF. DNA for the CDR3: TGTGCCAGCAGCGCGGACAAAGAGACCCAGTACTTC.